These 24 T cell receptor beta chains share one sample of origin, sequenced in a study of blood T cell repertoires in COVID-19. Profiled with immunoSEQ multiplex PCR; TCRdb holds only in-frame clones, not every one. There are 250,000 or so clones in the sample; 85% to 95% occur only once, and 0.83% lies in the top ten. Sequenced: peripheral blood. The receptors stem from a man aged 25-45 years with COVID-19, enrolled during active disease.

The chain is built from TRBV7-3 and TRBJ1-1; perhaps TRBD1 as D (6 bases). The germline V gene encodes CDR1 SGHTA and CDR2 FQGTGA. The CDR3 is 14 amino acids. V was shortened by 5 bases and J by 5 bases, with 15 bases between the two germline ends. CDR3 in amino acids: CASSLKPTGTEAFF. In nucleotides, the CDR3 is TGTGCCAGCAGCCTCAAGCCCACAGGGACTGAAGCTTTCTTT. Using reference TRBV7-3 and TRBJ1-1 for the parts outside the CDR3, the full variable domain is GAGVSQTPSNKVTEKGKYVELRCDPISGHTALYWYRQSLGQGPEFLIYFQGTGAADDSGLPNDRFFAVRPEGSVSTLKIQRTERGDSAVYLCASSLKPTGTEAFFGQGTRLTVV.

V gene TRBV6-5 combines with J gene TRBJ1-5; D is undetermined. CDR1 is MNHEY and CDR2 is SVGAGI in the germline V gene. CDR3 length equals 13 residues. Trimming took off 9 bases at V and 5 bases at J, with 14 bases between the two ends. CDR3 sequence reads: CARFRGKYQPQHF. The CDR3, as DNA: TGTGCCAGATTCCGCGGAAAGTATCAGCCCCAGCATTTT.

The chain combines TRBV10-3 with TRBJ1-2; 8 nucleotides match TRBD1. V lost 0 bases and J lost 4; bases outside the gene matches: 1. CDR3 length: 14 residues. Germline loops: CDR1 ENHRY, CDR2 SYGVKD. The CDR3 region has the DNA TGTGCCATCAGTGAGTCGGGACAGGTCTATGGCTACACCTTC. This translates into CAISESGQVYGYTF.

V gene TRBV28 combines with J gene TRBJ1-1, with D possibly TRBD1 on 6 matching bases. Germline-derived CDR1 and CDR2 are MDHEN and SYDVKM. The CDR3 contains 12 residues. Trimming pared 2 bases from V and 10 bases from J, leaving 11 bases between. CDR3 residues: CASSLQGRGAFF. In nucleotides, the CDR3 is TGTGCCAGCAGTTTACAGGGGAGAGGAGCTTTCTTT.

This chain links TRBV5-1 with TRBJ2-5; D unresolved. V lost 1 base to trimming and J lost 1 base, with 5 bases between them. Germline V gene sequence: CDR1 SGHRS, CDR2 YFSETQ. This CDR3 spans 13 amino acids. Here the CDR3 reads CASSLPSQETQYF. The CDR3 coding sequence is TGCGCCAGCAGCTTGCCCAGCCAAGAGACCCAGTACTTC.

The chain combines TRBV18 with TRBJ2-6; weak D call: TRBD2 (6 bases). The V gene's germline CDR1 is KGHSH and CDR2 LQKENI. The germline V and J ends were trimmed by 3 bases and 4 bases, with 13 bases remaining between them. This CDR3 is 16 amino acids long. The DNA of the CDR3 is TGTGCCAGCTCACCGTCTCAGGGACTGGGGGCCAACGTCCTGACTTTC. As protein: CASSPSQGLGANVLTF. Drawing the rest from reference TRBV18 and TRBJ2-6, the complete variable domain is NAGVMQNPRHLVRRRGQEARLRCSPMKGHSHVYWYRQLPEEGLKFMVYLQKENIIDESGMPKERFSAEFPKEGPSILRIQQVVRGDSAAYFCASSPSQGLGANVLTFGAGSRLTVL.

V usage is TRBV19 and J usage is TRBJ1-2, with D possibly being TRBD1 (5 bases). Trimming took off 3 bases at V and 7 bases at J, with 15 bases between the two ends. The CDR3 loop spans 14 amino acids. Germline V gene sequence: CDR1 LNHDA, CDR2 SQIVND (reference sequence). This CDR3 is CASSMATEVGGYTF. In DNA form, the CDR3 reads TGTGCCAGTAGTATGGCGACAGAAGTCGGTGGCTACACCTTC.

V usage is TRBV3-1 (or the pseudogene TRBV3-2) and J usage is TRBJ1-4; no clear D. Germline-derived CDR1 and CDR2 are LGHDT and YNNKEL (reference sequence). The CDR3 has 14 residues. V was clipped by 5 bases and J by 7 bases, with 14 bases between them. The CDR3 DNA sequence: TGTGCCAGCAGCTGGGCAGCAACCTTTGAAAAACTGTTTTTT. As protein: CASSWAATFEKLFF.

The chain recombines TRBV12-3 or TRBV12-4 with TRBJ2-7, with TRBD1 matching 8 bases. The CDR3 sequence is 13 residues long. Germline trimming cut 6 bases from V and 3 bases from J; bases unmatched to any gene: 4. The CDR3 DNA reads TGTGCCAGCAGGTCGACAGGGGACTACGAGCAGTACTTC. It codes for CASRSTGDYEQYF.

V usage is TRBV5-6 and J usage is TRBJ2-5; 7 nucleotides line up with TRBD1. The germline gives CDR1 SGHDT, CDR2 YYEEEE. The V segment lost 1 base and the J segment 1 base; nucleotides outside the gene matches: 4. The CDR3 runs 15 residues. The CDR3 nucleotides are TGTGCCAGCAGCTTGACAGGGGCTACCCAAGAGACCCAGTACTTC. Translating it yields CASSLTGATQETQYF.

J is TRBJ2-3 and V is TRBV7-9; perhaps TRBD2 as D (5 bases). Germline assignment: CDR1 SEHNR and CDR2 FQNEAQ (reference sequence). V gave up 0 bases and J gave up 0 bases, with 19 bases separating them. The CDR3 has 19 residues. The CDR3 sequence is CASSLASGIGGLSTDTQYF. The DNA for the CDR3 is TGTGCCAGCAGCTTAGCGTCCGGGATTGGTGGTCTTAGCACAGATACGCAGTATTTT.

This sequence joins TRBV29-1 and TRBJ2-2, with 7 bases aligning to TRBD1. The trim removed 8 bases at V and 2 bases at J, leaving 8 bases unmatched. Germline-derived CDR1 and CDR2 are SQVTM and ANQGSEA. The CDR3 contains 14 residues. The CDR3 nucleotides are TGCAGCACCGGGACAGAATCAAACACCGGGGAGCTGTTTTTT. This gives the protein CSTGTESNTGELFF.

The J gene is TRBJ1-2, the V gene TRBV6-5, with D maybe TRBD1 (6 bases). Germline V gene sequence: CDR1 MNHEY, CDR2 SVGAGI. V was cut by 6 bases and J by 4 bases, with 15 bases left in between. The CDR3 contains 14 residues. The CDR3 region is CASRDTGTPYGYTF. The CDR3, as DNA: TGTGCCAGCAGAGACACCGGGACACCCTATGGCTACACCTTC.

This clone has only one observation. The J gene is TRBJ1-4, the V gene TRBV27; unclear D gene. Deletions cut 2 bases from V and 7 bases from J, with 14 bases between. Germline V gene lookup returns CDR1 MNHEY and CDR2 SMNVEV (reference sequence). CDR3 length equals 15 residues. The CDR3 spells CASSLMAARGEKLFF. Written as DNA, the CDR3 is TGTGCCAGCAGTTTAATGGCAGCACGGGGTGAAAAACTGTTTTTT.

About this clone itself: The identical CDR3 is also encoded by other nucleotide sequences in the sample. This rearrangement joins TRBV5-1 to TRBJ1-1; D possibly corresponds to TRBD1 (5 bases). The CDR3 is 13 amino acids. The germline CDR1 and CDR2 sequences are SGHRS and YFSETQ. The V gene lost 0 bases and the J gene lost 5 bases, with 8 bases spanning the gap. The CDR3 reads CASSLGQRTEAFF. CDR3 DNA sequence: TGCGCCAGCAGCTTGGGACAGAGGACTGAAGCTTTCTTT.

The CDR3 sequence: CASSVQGASTDTQYF. The CDR3 nucleotides are TGCGCCAGCAGCGTACAGGGGGCGTCTACAGATACGCAGTATTTT. This sequence joins TRBV5-1 and TRBJ2-3, with 9 bases matching TRBD1. From germline, CDR1 is SGHRS and CDR2 YFSETQ. The J segment lost 3 bases and the V segment lost 4 bases, leaving 6 bases of the junction unmatched. The CDR3 sequence is 15 residues long.

V gene TRBV6-5 combines with J gene TRBJ1-1; no firm D call. The ends were cut back, 2 bases at V and 1 base at J, with 8 bases in the middle. The germline gives CDR1 MNHEY, CDR2 SVGAGI. The CDR3 sequence is 14 residues long. For the CDR3, the DNA is TGTGCCAGCAGTTACGGCGGCCCGAACACTGAAGCTTTCTTT. Residues: CASSYGGPNTEAFF.

Notes on this clone: At one end, the junction sequence differs from germline, possibly due to a read error. V is TRBV3-1 (or the pseudogene TRBV3-2) and J is TRBJ2-7; TRBD1 might be the D (5 bases). The CDR3 has 14 residues. Germline V CDR1 and CDR2: LGHDT, YNNKEL (reference sequence). CDR3 sequence reads: CANSQVWGGNEQYF. In DNA form, the CDR3 reads TGTGCCAACAGCCAAGTGTGGGGCGGCAACGAGCAGTACTTC.

The rearrangement links TRBV5-1 to TRBJ1-1; 8 nucleotides align to TRBD1. This CDR3 comprises 13 residues. The germline V gene encodes CDR1 SGHRS and CDR2 YFSETQ. Trimming cost V 4 bases and J 4 bases; bases outside gene matches: 3. The CDR3 bases are TGCGCCAGCAGCCACAGGGGGGGCACTGAAGCTTTCTTT. Translation gives CASSHRGGTEAFF.

The chain joins TRBV5-1 to TRBJ2-1, with 9 bases fitting TRBD1. Germline CDR1 is SGHRS and CDR2 is YFSETQ. After removal of 4 bases from V and 0 bases from J, the junction contained 5 bases not matched to a gene. The CDR3 runs 16 residues. CDR3 DNA: TGCGCCAGCAGCCGACAGGGGGAGGGCTCCTACAATGAGCAGTTCTTC. Translated: CASSRQGEGSYNEQFF. Drawing the rest from reference TRBV5-1 and TRBJ2-1, the complete variable domain is KAGVTQTPRYLIKTRGQQVTLSCSPISGHRSVSWYQQTPGQGLQFLFEYFSETQRNKGNFPGRFSGRQFSNSRSEMNVSTLELGDSALYLCASSRQGEGSYNEQFFGPGTRLTVL.

The chain links TRBV19 to TRBJ1-1; D gene uncertain. Between the trimmed V and J ends, which lost 2 bases and 3 bases, there was a span of 7 bases. Germline CDR1 reads LNHDA; CDR2 reads SQIVND (reference sequence). This CDR3 contains 13 residues. This CDR3 is CASSILADTEAFF. The CDR3 DNA reads TGTGCCAGTAGTATACTGGCCGACACTGAAGCTTTCTTT. Full variable domain (remainder filled in from reference TRBV19 and TRBJ1-1): DGGITQSPKYLFRKEGQNVTLSCEQNLNHDAMYWYRQDPGQGLRLIYYSQIVNDFQKGDIAEGYSVSREKKESFPLTVTSAQKNPTAFYLCASSILADTEAFFGQGTRLTVV.

The rearrangement links TRBV30 to TRBJ1-2, with D tentatively TRBD1 (6 bases). CDR1 is GTSNPN, CDR2 SVGIG, per germline (reference sequence). The CDR3 loop spans 12 amino acids. The V end lost 4 bases, the J end lost 6 bases, and 12 bases lay between the germline ends. This chain's CDR3 is CAWTWGLDGYTF. The CDR3 DNA is TGTGCCTGGACGTGGGGGCTCGATGGCTACACCTTC.

This rearrangement joins TRBV20-1 to TRBJ2-1, with no clear D. Germline V gives CDR1 DFQATT, CDR2 SNEGSKA (reference sequence). This CDR3 comprises 11 residues. V lost 2 bases and J lost 9, with 8 bases in between. CDR3 region: CSARTQSEQFF. CDR3 DNA: TGCAGTGCTAGAACACAGAGTGAGCAGTTCTTC.

This chain connects TRBV7-2 to TRBJ1-2, with 10 positions matching TRBD1. In germline, CDR1 is SGHTA, CDR2 FQGNSA. The CDR3 runs 15 residues. The ends lost 5 bases at V and 2 bases at J; junction bases unmatched: 5. The DNA for the CDR3 is TGTGCCAGCAGCCATCCGGGACAGGGGAACTATGGCTACACCTTC. It encodes CASSHPGQGNYGYTF.